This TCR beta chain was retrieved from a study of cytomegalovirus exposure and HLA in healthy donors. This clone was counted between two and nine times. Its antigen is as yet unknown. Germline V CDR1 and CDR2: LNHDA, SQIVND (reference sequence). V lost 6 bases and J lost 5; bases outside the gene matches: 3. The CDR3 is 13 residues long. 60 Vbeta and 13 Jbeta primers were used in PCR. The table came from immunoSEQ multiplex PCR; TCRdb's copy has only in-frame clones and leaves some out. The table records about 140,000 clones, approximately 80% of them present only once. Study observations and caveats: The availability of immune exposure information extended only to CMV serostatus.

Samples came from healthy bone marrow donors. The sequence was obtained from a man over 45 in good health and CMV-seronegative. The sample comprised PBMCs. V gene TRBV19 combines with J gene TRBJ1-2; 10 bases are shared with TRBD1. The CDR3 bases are TGTGCCAGTAGGAGGGACAGGGGTTATGGCTACACCTTC. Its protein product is CASRRDRGYGYTF.